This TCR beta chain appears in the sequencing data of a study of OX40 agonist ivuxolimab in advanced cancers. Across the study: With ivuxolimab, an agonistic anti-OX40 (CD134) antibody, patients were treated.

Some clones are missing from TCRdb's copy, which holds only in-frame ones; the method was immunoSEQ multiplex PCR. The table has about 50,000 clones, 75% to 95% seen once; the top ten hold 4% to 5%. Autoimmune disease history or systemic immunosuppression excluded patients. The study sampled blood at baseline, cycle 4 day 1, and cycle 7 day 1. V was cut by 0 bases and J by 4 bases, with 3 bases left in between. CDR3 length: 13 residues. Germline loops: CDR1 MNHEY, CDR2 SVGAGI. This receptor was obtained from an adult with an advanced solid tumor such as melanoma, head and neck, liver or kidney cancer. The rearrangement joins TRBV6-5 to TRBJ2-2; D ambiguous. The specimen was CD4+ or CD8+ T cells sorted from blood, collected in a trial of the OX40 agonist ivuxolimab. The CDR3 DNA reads TGTGCCAGCAGTTACTCGATCACCGGGGAGCTGTTTTTT. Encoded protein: CASSYSITGELFF.